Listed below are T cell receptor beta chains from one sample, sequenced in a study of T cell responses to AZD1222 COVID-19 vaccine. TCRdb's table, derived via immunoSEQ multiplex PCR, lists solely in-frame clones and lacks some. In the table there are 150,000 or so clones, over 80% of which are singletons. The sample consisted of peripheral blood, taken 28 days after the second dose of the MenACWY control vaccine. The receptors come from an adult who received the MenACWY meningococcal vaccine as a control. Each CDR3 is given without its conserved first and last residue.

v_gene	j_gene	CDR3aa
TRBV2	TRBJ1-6	ASLREPNSPLH
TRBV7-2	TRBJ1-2	ASSLVWGQEGST
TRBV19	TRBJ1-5	ASSISGTGGNQPQH
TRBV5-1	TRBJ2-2	ASLKTNTGELF
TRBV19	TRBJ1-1	ASSPWTDTEAF
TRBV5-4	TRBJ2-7	ASSQTSSYEQY
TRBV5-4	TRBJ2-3	ASSLRLAGLGTDTQY
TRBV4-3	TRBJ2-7	ASSQALRDRVDEQY
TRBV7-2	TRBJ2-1	ASRYNEQF
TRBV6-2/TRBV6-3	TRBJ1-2	ASSTRPENGYT
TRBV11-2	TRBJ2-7	ASSLARDLGLGA
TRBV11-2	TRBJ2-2	ASSYGRTNTGELF
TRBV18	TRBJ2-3	AVRDTSTDTQY
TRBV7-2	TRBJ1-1	ASSLVIGREAF
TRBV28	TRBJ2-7	ASSRQGGAYEQY
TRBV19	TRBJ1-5	ASSIAFNQPQH
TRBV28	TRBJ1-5	ASSSTIGGHSNQPQH
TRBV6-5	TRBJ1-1	ASLTRRTEAF
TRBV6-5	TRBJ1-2	ASSQRTGIGYT
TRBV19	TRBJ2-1	ASSILRSGGKISSYNEQF
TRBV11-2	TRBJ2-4	ASTLSGGGANIQY
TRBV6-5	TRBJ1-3	ASGSGIPSSGNTIY
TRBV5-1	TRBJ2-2	ASSLIRTGELF
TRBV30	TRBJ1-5	AWGTPHQPQH
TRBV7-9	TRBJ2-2	ASSLEAGGTGELF
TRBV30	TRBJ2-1	AWSVSRGNEQF
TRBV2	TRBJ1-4	ASSEQGGGRVPTNEKLF
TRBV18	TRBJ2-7	ASSPRQDRGLTYEQY
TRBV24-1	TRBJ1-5	ATSPGTSVWPQH
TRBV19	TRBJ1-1	ASSILQGNTEAF
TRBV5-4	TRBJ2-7	ASSLPPNSYEQY
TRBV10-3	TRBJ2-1	AISEYGTSVSNEQF
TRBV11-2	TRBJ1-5	ASSLGRRQPQH
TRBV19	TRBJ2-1	ASSPSEYNEQF